The 27 T cell receptor beta chains reported below all come from one sample, sequenced in a study of blood T cell repertoires in COVID-19. The method was immunoSEQ multiplex PCR; TCRdb's version includes in-frame clones alone and lacks a portion of them. The sample lists approximately 290,000 clones; around nine tenths were seen once. The sequenced sample consisted of peripheral blood. The receptors here all came from a man aged 30-40 years with acute or convalescent COVID-19.

This clone was recorded once. The chain combines TRBV27 with TRBJ1-2; D is unresolved. Germline CDR1 reads MNHEY; CDR2 reads SMNVEV (reference sequence). The ends were cut back, 1 base at V and 4 bases at J, with 19 bases in the middle. This CDR3 contains 17 residues. CDR3 DNA sequence: TGTGCCAGCAGTTTATTGTGGACTTCAGGTTTATTCTATGGCTACACCTTC. Residues: CASSLLWTSGLFYGYTF.

The chain recombines TRBV7-3 with TRBJ2-6; D unresolved. CDR1 is SGHTA, CDR2 FQGTGA, per germline. The V and J ends lost 0 bases and 2 bases respectively, with 11 bases between them. The CDR3 consists of 17 residues. The CDR3 loop is CASSLTLTVTGANVLTF. The CDR3 DNA reads TGTGCCAGCAGCTTAACCCTTACGGTAACTGGGGCCAACGTCCTGACTTTC.

The chain employs TRBV7-3 and TRBJ2-3, with TRBD2 identical over 8 bases. Germline V gene lookup returns CDR1 SGHTA and CDR2 FQGTGA. The CDR3 covers 16 residues. The V gene end was trimmed by 3 bases and the J gene end by 5 bases; junction bases not matched to a gene: 10. CDR3 sequence: CASSFQAGEQLDTQYF. The CDR3 coding sequence is TGTGCCAGCAGCTTTCAAGCGGGAGAGCAGTTAGATACGCAGTATTTT. The full variable domain, in which reference TRBV7-3 and TRBJ2-3 provide the parts outside the CDR3, is GAGVSQTPSNKVTEKGKYVELRCDPISGHTALYWYRQSLGQGPEFLIYFQGTGAADDSGLPNDRFFAVRPEGSVSTLKIQRTERGDSAVYLCASSFQAGEQLDTQYFGPGTRLTVL.

The V gene is TRBV28, the J gene TRBJ2-1; 11 nucleotides match TRBD1. Looked up from germline, CDR1 is MDHEN and CDR2 is SYDVKM. This CDR3 contains 15 residues. Unmatched junction bases numbered 7, after V lost 6 bases and J lost 6 bases. This CDR3 is CASSPPGTGGNEQFF. The CDR3 nucleotides read TGTGCCAGCAGCCCCCCAGGGACAGGGGGCAATGAGCAGTTCTTC.

The chain links TRBV5-1 to TRBJ1-2; D is perhaps TRBD1 (6 bases). There are 16 residues in the CDR3. Germline values: CDR1 SGHRS, CDR2 YFSETQ. Trimming cost V 0 bases and J 2 bases, with 14 bases left between them. CDR3 residues: CASSLVIGTINYGYTF. The CDR3 coding sequence is TGCGCCAGCAGCTTGGTAATTGGGACAATCAACTATGGCTACACCTTC. The whole variable domain, remainder taken from reference TRBV5-1 and TRBJ1-2, is KAGVTQTPRYLIKTRGQQVTLSCSPISGHRSVSWYQQTPGQGLQFLFEYFSETQRNKGNFPGRFSGRQFSNSRSEMNVSTLELGDSALYLCASSLVIGTINYGYTFGSGTRLTVV.

This chain joins TRBV19 and TRBJ1-2, with D possibly TRBD1 on 5 matching bases. CDR1 and CDR2 from the germline V gene are LNHDA and SQIVND (reference sequence). The CDR3 sequence is 15 residues long. Deletions cut 6 bases from V and 4 bases from J, with 18 bases between. This CDR3 is CASSRQTLYLYGYTF. DNA of the CDR3: TGTGCCAGTAGCCGACAGACCTTATACCTCTATGGCTACACCTTC. Variable domain in full (rest from reference TRBV19 and TRBJ1-2): DGGITQSPKYLFRKEGQNVTLSCEQNLNHDAMYWYRQDPGQGLRLIYYSQIVNDFQKGDIAEGYSVSREKKESFPLTVTSAQKNPTAFYLCASSRQTLYLYGYTFGSGTRLTVV.

The V gene is TRBV11-2, the J gene TRBJ2-3; 8 positions agree with TRBD1. V was clipped by 8 bases and J by 4 bases; unmatched bases: 2. Germline V CDR1 and CDR2: SGHAT, FQNNGV. The length of the CDR3 is 12 residues. The CDR3 bases are TGTGCCAGCGGACAGGGCGCAGATACGCAGTATTTT. This translates into CASGQGADTQYF.

V usage is TRBV10-3 and J usage is TRBJ2-5, with 7 nucleotides matching TRBD1. Unmatched junction bases numbered 2, after V lost 6 bases and J lost 1 base. From germline, CDR1 is ENHRY and CDR2 SYGVKD. The CDR3 covers 13 residues. CDR3 residues: CAIRGTAQETQYF. The CDR3 nucleotides are TGTGCCATCAGGGGGACAGCCCAAGAGACCCAGTACTTC.

This chain connects TRBV29-1 to TRBJ2-6; 9 bases line up with TRBD1. Germline V gives CDR1 SQVTM, CDR2 ANQGSEA. The junction had 9 bases not matched to a gene; V was cut back by 7 bases and J by 2 bases. This CDR3 has 16 amino acids. CDR3 protein: CSAVEQGAPGANVLTF. The CDR3 DNA reads TGCAGCGCTGTCGAACAGGGGGCGCCTGGGGCCAACGTCCTGACTTTC. Full variable domain (rest looked up from reference TRBV29-1 and TRBJ2-6): SAVISQKPSRDICQRGTSLTIQCQVDSQVTMMFWYRQQPGQSLTLIATANQGSEATYESGFVIDKFPISRPNLTFSTLTVSNMSPEDSSIYLCSAVEQGAPGANVLTFGAGSRLTVL.

CDR3 region: CASSLSMTGVGTEAFF. DNA for the CDR3: TGTGCCAGCAGTTTATCGATGACAGGGGTGGGCACTGAAGCTTTCTTT. This chain uses TRBV27 with TRBJ1-1; 8 nucleotides line up with TRBD1. Trimming took 0 bases from V and 4 from J; bases not matched to a gene: 7. Germline CDR1 reads MNHEY; CDR2 reads SMNVEV (reference sequence). CDR3 length equals 16 residues.

The V gene is TRBV3-1 (or the pseudogene TRBV3-2), the J gene TRBJ2-5, with a possible D match to TRBD2 (6 bases). V was trimmed by 0 bases and J by 7 bases, leaving 15 bases between them. The CDR3 contains 15 residues. Germline V gives CDR1 LGHDT, CDR2 YNNKEL (reference sequence). The CDR3 region is CASSQETAGSGTQYF. CDR3 sequence (DNA): TGTGCCAGCAGCCAAGAGACAGCCGGGAGTGGGACCCAGTACTTC.

V usage is TRBV6-2 or TRBV6-3 and J usage is TRBJ1-5; D might be TRBD1 (5 bases). The ends were cut back, 0 bases at V and 5 bases at J, with 8 bases in the middle. The germline CDR1 and CDR2 sequences are MNHEY and SVGEGT. The CDR3 is 14 amino acids. CDR3 protein: CASSYSGGDQPQHF. In nucleotides, the CDR3 is TGTGCCAGCAGTTACTCGGGGGGGGATCAGCCCCAGCATTTT.

The rearrangement uses TRBV6-4 and TRBJ2-2; weak D call: TRBD1 (5 bases). V lost 6 bases to trimming and J lost 5 bases, with 13 bases between them. The V gene's germline CDR1 is MRHNA and CDR2 SNTAGT. The CDR3 has 14 residues. The CDR3 loop reads CASRQQALTGELFF. The CDR3 nucleotides are TGTGCCAGCAGGCAACAGGCCCTTACCGGGGAGCTGTTTTTT.

The rearrangement joins TRBV4-1 to TRBJ1-5, with TRBD1 matching 7 bases. The CDR3 is 17 amino acids. Unmatched junction bases numbered 10, after V lost 4 bases and J lost 1 base. Germline V lookup: CDR1 MGHRA, CDR2 YSYEKL. The CDR3 bases are TGCGCCAGCAGCCCCGGACAGGTCGTATTGAGCAATCAGCCCCAGCATTTT. This encodes CASSPGQVVLSNQPQHF.

V and J are TRBV30 and TRBJ2-5; 13 bases are shared with TRBD2. The CDR3 has 15 amino acids. Germline V gene lookup returns CDR1 GTSNPN and CDR2 SVGIG (reference sequence). V was pared by 5 bases and J by 1 base, with 4 bases of the junction left unmatched. In DNA form, the CDR3 reads TGTGCCTGGGCCCGACTAGCGGGGGGCCAAGAGACCCAGTACTTC. Translated, it gives CAWARLAGGQETQYF.

V usage is TRBV5-4 and J usage is TRBJ2-7; no definite D call. The germline V and J ends were trimmed by 0 bases and 6 bases, with 7 bases remaining between them. Germline CDR1 and CDR2: SGHNT and YYREEE (reference sequence). The CDR3 is 12 amino acids. The CDR3 DNA is TGTGCCAGCAGCTTGGATAGTTTCGAGCAGTACTTC. Translated, it gives CASSLDSFEQYF.

The chain carries TRBV19 and TRBJ2-6; the match to TRBD1 covers 7 bases. There are 14 residues in the CDR3. The V gene's germline CDR1 is LNHDA and CDR2 SQIVND (reference sequence). V dropped 8 bases and J dropped 4; count of bases not matched to a gene: 5. In DNA form, the CDR3 reads TGTGCCAGTGAAAGGGGGCAAGGGGCCAACGTCCTGACTTTC. It yields the protein CASERGQGANVLTF.

The chain combines TRBV9 with TRBJ2-7; 9 bases map to TRBD2. Losses at the gene ends were 2 bases for V and 6 bases for J; bases not matched to a gene: 6. Germline lookup yields CDR1 SGDLS and CDR2 YYNGEE. This CDR3 has 14 amino acids. The CDR3 reads CASSVSGSRGEQYF. CDR3 sequence (DNA): TGTGCCAGCAGCGTTAGCGGGAGTAGAGGCGAGCAGTACTTC.

A word on this clone: The same CDR3 is also encoded by other DNA sequences in this sample. The chain joins TRBV30 to TRBJ1-2; no clear D. Germline CDR1 GTSNPN, CDR2 SVGIG (reference sequence). The CDR3 sequence is 12 residues long. Trimming removed 1 base from V and 2 bases from J, with 5 bases in between. In DNA form, the CDR3 reads TGTGCCTGGAGTGCAGGAAACTATGGCTACACCTTC. Translating gives CAWSAGNYGYTF.

This clone was seen just once. As DNA, the CDR3 is TGTGCCATCTTAAGTTCGAGAGATACGCAGTATTTT. It specifies CAILSSRDTQYF. The chain combines TRBV30 with TRBJ2-3; no firm D call. Trimming removed 8 bases at V and 5 bases at J, with 14 bases between. The CDR3 is made up of 12 amino acids. Germline CDR1 reads GTSNPN; CDR2 reads SVGIG (reference sequence).

This clone came up a few times. V and J are TRBV6-5 and TRBJ1-2; unclear D gene. Germline assignment: CDR1 MNHEY and CDR2 SVGAGI. The CDR3 totals 15 residues. V dropped 6 bases and J dropped 0 bases, with 14 bases sitting between them. The CDR3, as DNA: TGTGCCAGCAGAAGACTGGAATCCGCTAACTATGGCTACACCTTC. Its translation is CASRRLESANYGYTF.

This chain links TRBV3-1 (or the pseudogene TRBV3-2) with TRBJ1-3; TRBD1 agrees at 7 bases. This CDR3 contains 14 residues. V gave up 4 bases and J gave up 4 bases; unmatched junction bases: 4. Germline V gives CDR1 LGHDT, CDR2 YNNKEL (reference sequence). CDR3 protein: CASSPGTVGNTIYF. CDR3 nucleotide sequence: TGTGCCAGCAGCCCCGGGACAGTGGGAAACACCATATATTTT.

V is TRBV27 and J is TRBJ2-2; TRBD2 aligns across 10 bases. Germline CDR1 reads MNHEY; CDR2 reads SMNVEV (reference sequence). After removal of 8 bases from V and 9 bases from J, the junction contained 15 bases not matched to a gene. The CDR3 contains 16 residues. CDR3 bases: TGTGCCAGCCACCCAAGGGCTAGCGGGAGTAGCCGGGAGCTGTTTTTT. It is translated as CASHPRASGSSRELFF.

This clone was found once. The rearrangement links TRBV2 to TRBJ2-1, with TRBD1 as a possible D gene (5 bases). The CDR3 is 13 amino acids. Germline CDR1 SNHLY, CDR2 FYNNEI. V lost 3 bases and J lost 9, with 12 bases in between. The CDR3 region has the DNA TGTGCCAGCAGTGATTCGACAGTGGGTGAGCAGTTCTTC. Translated, it gives CASSDSTVGEQFF.

This clone was counted a single time. The chain carries TRBV5-1 and TRBJ2-7; no firm D call. This CDR3 has 13 amino acids. Trimming removed 2 bases at V and 3 bases at J, with 9 bases between. The germline CDR1 and CDR2 sequences are SGHRS and YFSETQ. The DNA for the CDR3 is TGCGCCAGCAGCTTTGCAGAAAACTACGAGCAGTACTTC. This gives the protein CASSFAENYEQYF.

V and J are TRBV11-2 and TRBJ2-7; D remains unclear. This CDR3 has 12 amino acids. Germline V CDR1 and CDR2: SGHAT, FQNNGV. V was pared by 5 bases and J by 3 bases, with 8 bases between. The CDR3 region has the DNA TGTGCCAGCAGCCATCCAGGCTACGAGCAGTACTTC. Translation: CASSHPGYEQYF.

This chain uses TRBV27 with TRBJ2-1, with TRBD2 matching over 10 bases. V was clipped by 8 bases and J by 5 bases; unmatched bases: 9. The V gene's germline CDR1 is MNHEY and CDR2 SMNVEV (reference sequence). The CDR3 loop spans 15 amino acids. The CDR3 nucleotides read TGTGCCAGCTGCCTCAGCGGGGGGGCGAACAATGAGCAGTTCTTC. This encodes CASCLSGGANNEQFF.